These 22 T cell receptor beta chains share one sample of origin, sequenced in a study of T cell changes during pregnancy in multiple sclerosis. Here immunoSEQ multiplex PCR was the method, and the copy in TCRdb shows in-frame clones only, minus some. The sample consists of some 71,000 clones, around 90% of them appearing once. Sequences were derived from CD4+ T cells from peripheral blood mononuclear cells, sampled in the third trimester of pregnancy. The receptors originated from a female donor in good health, enrolled as a control in a pregnancy study.

The gene calls are TRBV4-2 and TRBJ2-2; 8 nucleotides line up with TRBD2. The V gene's germline CDR1 is LGHNA and CDR2 YNFKEQ. The length of the CDR3 is 18 residues. The V segment lost 0 bases and the J segment 8 bases; nucleotides outside the gene matches: 14. The CDR3 reads CASSQEARGVLLWGELFF. CDR3 nucleotides: TGTGCCAGCAGCCAAGAGGCGCGGGGGGTCCTATTATGGGGGGAGCTGTTTTTT.

This clone is a singleton in its sample. The V gene is TRBV5-1, the J gene TRBJ1-1; the D gene is possibly TRBD1 (5 bases). Trimming took off 3 bases at V and 1 base at J, with 10 bases between the two ends. Germline V gene data show CDR1 as SGHRS and CDR2 as YFSETQ. This CDR3 has 14 amino acids. Here the CDR3 DNA reads TGCGCCAGCAGCTCGGACATCCCGAACACTGAAGCTTTCTTT. Residues: CASSSDIPNTEAFF.

The rearrangement joins TRBV18 to TRBJ1-5; D call uncertain. V was cut by 1 base and J by 4 bases, with 5 bases left in between. Germline loops: CDR1 KGHSH, CDR2 LQKENI. This CDR3 contains 13 residues. The CDR3 sequence is CASSPRANQPQHF. In nucleotides, the CDR3 is TGTGCCAGCTCACCACGGGCGAATCAGCCCCAGCATTTT. The entire variable domain, with the rest obtained from reference TRBV18 and TRBJ1-5, is as follows: NAGVMQNPRHLVRRRGQEARLRCSPMKGHSHVYWYRQLPEEGLKFMVYLQKENIIDESGMPKERFSAEFPKEGPSILRIQQVVRGDSAAYFCASSPRANQPQHFGDGTRLSIL.

The rearrangement joins TRBV7-6 to TRBJ2-3, with D perhaps matching TRBD2 (7 bases). Germline assignment: CDR1 SGHVS and CDR2 FNYEAQ. This CDR3 spans 16 amino acids. V was clipped by 2 bases and J by 6 bases, with 18 bases between them. CDR3 loop: CASSLRGAPRGDTQYF. CDR3 DNA: TGTGCCAGCAGCTTACGGGGGGCCCCCCGAGGGGATACGCAGTATTTT.

J is TRBJ2-3 and V is TRBV7-2; D is perhaps TRBD2 (5 bases). V was clipped by 4 bases and J by 6 bases, with 8 bases between them. The germline V gene encodes CDR1 SGHTA and CDR2 FQGNSA. The CDR3 covers 12 residues. In DNA form, the CDR3 reads TGTGCCAGCAGCTCACAGCGGGATACGCAGTATTTT. The encoded protein is CASSSQRDTQYF.

The genes are TRBV4-3 and TRBJ1-3; D is perhaps TRBD1 (5 bases). The CDR3 runs to 15 residues. V lost 0 bases to trimming and J lost 4 bases, with 10 bases between them. Germline V CDR1 and CDR2: LGHNA, YSLEER. CDR3 amino acids: CASSQDRDLGNTIYF. CDR3 coding DNA: TGCGCCAGCAGCCAAGACCGGGACTTAGGAAACACCATATATTTT.

The chain couples TRBV28 to TRBJ2-3; tentative D call: TRBD1 (8 bases). Looked up from germline, CDR1 is MDHEN and CDR2 is SYDVKM. The V and J ends lost 2 bases and 5 bases respectively, with 20 bases between them. The CDR3 has 17 amino acids. The CDR3 region has the DNA TGTGCCAGCAGTTTAACTCCAACAGGGGGGGTTAGAGATACGCAGTATTTT. The encoded protein is CASSLTPTGGVRDTQYF.

The chain has TRBV7-2 and TRBJ2-1, with TRBD2 identical over 14 bases. The CDR3 is made up of 15 amino acids. The V segment lost 2 bases and the J segment 10 bases; nucleotides outside the gene matches: 4. Per germline, CDR1 SGHTA and CDR2 FQGNSA. DNA for the CDR3: TGTGCCAGCAGCTTATCAGGGACTAGCGGGGGCGAGCAGTTCTTC. Its translation is CASSLSGTSGGEQFF.

The V and J genes are TRBV19 and TRBJ2-2; 7 bases are shared with TRBD2. Germline CDR1 is LNHDA and CDR2 is SQIVND (reference sequence). The CDR3 has 16 residues. The J segment lost 3 bases and the V segment lost 6 bases, leaving 10 bases of the junction unmatched. CDR3 amino acids: CASSRYQGGDTGELFF. In nucleotides, the CDR3 is TGTGCCAGTAGCCGATATCAGGGAGGGGACACCGGGGAGCTGTTTTTT.

The chain recombines TRBV7-2 with TRBJ2-1; TRBD2 agrees at 7 bases. This CDR3 has 15 residues. Germline V gives CDR1 SGHTA, CDR2 FQGNSA. J was trimmed by 5 bases and V by 3 bases; bases with no gene match: 7. The DNA for the CDR3 is TGTGCCAGCAGCTTTTTTGGACTAGTCAACAATGAGCAGTTCTTC. It is translated as CASSFFGLVNNEQFF.

This chain links TRBV7-9 with TRBJ1-4, with TRBD1 as a possible D gene (6 bases). The V gene's germline CDR1 is SEHNR and CDR2 FQNEAQ (reference sequence). The germline V and J ends were trimmed by 0 bases and 11 bases, with 13 bases remaining between them. The CDR3 is 14 amino acids. CDR3: CASSLAGGGYKLFF. The CDR3 DNA reads as TGTGCCAGCAGCTTAGCCGGCGGGGGCTATAAACTGTTTTTT.

The V call is TRBV5-5, the J call TRBJ2-3; 8 bases line up with TRBD1. V trimming: 0 bases; J trimming: 5 bases; junction bases outside the gene matches: 8. CDR3 length: 16 residues. The germline CDR1 and CDR2 sequences are SGHKS and YYEKEE (reference sequence). The CDR3 DNA follows: TGTGCCAGCAGCTTGGACGGCAGGGGGCAAGTAGATACGCAGTATTTT. It yields the protein CASSLDGRGQVDTQYF.

The chain recombines TRBV5-4 with TRBJ2-1; no clear D. The CDR3 extends over 14 amino acids. Germline CDR1 and CDR2: SGHNT and YYREEE (reference sequence). V was trimmed by 4 bases and J by 5 bases, leaving 13 bases between them. The CDR3 bases are TGTGCCAGCAGCCCACCCCACAGTCACAATGAGCAGTTCTTC. The encoded protein is CASSPPHSHNEQFF.

The chain is built from TRBV10-3 and TRBJ2-7, with D perhaps TRBD1 (5 bases). This CDR3 spans 13 amino acids. Germline CDR1 and CDR2: ENHRY and SYGVKD. The ends were cut back, 3 bases at V and 0 bases at J, with 6 bases in the middle. DNA of the CDR3: TGTGCCATCAGTGAAGGGGTCTCCTACGAGCAGTACTTC. It specifies CAISEGVSYEQYF.

This chain uses TRBV6-5 with TRBJ2-3, with TRBD1 identical over 10 bases. Germline CDR1 MNHEY, CDR2 SVGAGI. J lost 5 bases, V lost 7 bases, and 6 bases had no gene match. CDR3 length: 14 residues. The CDR3 DNA reads TGTGCCAGCAATAGACAGGGGGCGCGAGATACGCAGTATTTT. Translation: CASNRQGARDTQYF.

The J gene is TRBJ1-2, the V gene TRBV6-1; possible D gene TRBD1, 6 bases. Germline assignment: CDR1 MNHNS and CDR2 SASEGT. The V gene lost 4 bases and the J gene lost 3 bases, with 9 bases spanning the gap. This CDR3 region has 13 residues. CDR3 region: CASSGQEDYGYTF. The CDR3 DNA sequence: TGTGCCAGCAGTGGACAGGAGGACTATGGCTACACCTTC.

The DNA of the CDR3 is TGTGCCAGCAGCCGGATGATCGGGGGGGCCGGGGAGCTGTTTTTT. As protein: CASSRMIGGAGELFF. The chain is built from TRBV7-2 and TRBJ2-2, with 8 bases fitting TRBD2. The V gene end was trimmed by 5 bases and the J gene end by 6 bases; junction bases not matched to a gene: 8. Germline CDR1 SGHTA, CDR2 FQGNSA. This CDR3 is 15 amino acids long.

As concerns this clone: The junction and the germline gene differ at one end; a read error may be behind it. For the CDR3, the DNA is TGTGCTAGCAGCCCGGGACATTTGAACACCGGGGAGCTGTTTTTT. Translated: CASSPGHLNTGELFF. J is TRBJ2-2 and V is TRBV7-7; D possibly corresponds to TRBD1 (6 bases). Germline V lookup: CDR1 SSHAT, CDR2 FNYEAQ (reference sequence). The CDR3 length is 15 residues.

The chain couples TRBV6-5 to TRBJ1-2; tentative D call: TRBD1 (6 bases). CDR3 length: 14 residues. Germline V gene sequence: CDR1 MNHEY, CDR2 SVGAGI. Trimming took 5 bases from V and 8 from J, leaving 18 bases between them. The DNA of the CDR3 is TGTGCCAGCAGTATACAGGGTAGCACTAAGGGCTACACCTTC. Protein: CASSIQGSTKGYTF.

The rearrangement joins TRBV2 to TRBJ1-2, with D possibly being TRBD1 (5 bases). Germline V gives CDR1 SNHLY, CDR2 FYNNEI. V was trimmed by 2 bases and J by 5 bases, leaving 9 bases between them. The length of the CDR3 is 13 residues. DNA for the CDR3: TGTGCCAGCAGTGAACAGGGCTTATATGGCTACACCTTC. Protein: CASSEQGLYGYTF.

This clone was detected only once. The rearrangement joins TRBV7-2 to TRBJ2-5; 9 bases match TRBD2. This CDR3 spans 16 amino acids. V shed 3 bases and J 2 bases; nucleotides not matched to a gene: 7. CDR1 is SGHTA, CDR2 FQGNSA, per germline. CDR3 protein: CASSFGASGNQETQYF. In DNA, the CDR3 is TGTGCCAGCAGCTTTGGGGCTAGCGGGAATCAAGAGACCCAGTACTTC. The variable domain in full, with the rest retrieved from reference TRBV7-2 and TRBJ2-5, is GAGVSQSPSNKVTEKGKDVELRCDPISGHTALYWYRQSLGQGLEFLIYFQGNSAPDKSGLPSDRFSAERTGGSVSTLTIQRTQQEDSAVYLCASSFGASGNQETQYFGPGTRLLVL.

This clone was picked up one time. The J gene is TRBJ1-4, the V gene TRBV6-6; 8 nucleotides align to TRBD1. The CDR3 is 14 residues long. Germline V gene sequence: CDR1 MNHNY, CDR2 SVGAGI (reference sequence). The V and J ends lost 6 bases and 8 bases, in that order; junction bases with no gene match: 8. The CDR3 spells CASRPTGVGEKLFF. CDR3 DNA sequence: TGTGCCAGCAGGCCGACAGGGGTTGGGGAAAAACTGTTTTTT.